This TCR beta chain was retrieved from a study of T cells in Graves' hyperthyroidism and ophthalmopathy. Study-wide results and limits: In the blood, most expanded thyroid clonotypes above 0.001 appeared as well.

The study based diagnoses on clinical symptoms, serum thyroxine and TRAb, thyroid ultrasound and orbital computed tomography. Source material for PBMCs was roughly 10 ml fresh peripheral blood. The investigators amplified TCR beta CDR3 regions from RNA transcripts. TCR CDR3 regions were first amplified by RT-PCR with HTBI primers. TCRdb reanalysed the multiplex PCR reads using MiXCR and keeps one entry per CDR3 protein. Among about half a million distinct CDR3 sequences listed, roughly 21% were seen once. This clonotype was counted between two and nine times. What it binds is not known. CDR1 and CDR2 from the germline V gene are MNHEY and SVGEGT. The CDR3 spans 15 residues. Trimming removed 5 bases from V and 4 bases from J; junction bases left unmatched: 5.

This clonotype originated in a man in his forties or fifties with Graves' ophthalmopathy. The rearrangement links TRBV6-2 or TRBV6-3 to TRBJ1-4, with 9 bases identical to TRBD1. The sequencing sample was made of blood. Here the CDR3 reads CASSPYRGLNEKLFF. The CDR3 DNA reads TGTGCCAGCAGTCCGTACAGGGGGCTTAATGAAAAACTGTTTTTT.